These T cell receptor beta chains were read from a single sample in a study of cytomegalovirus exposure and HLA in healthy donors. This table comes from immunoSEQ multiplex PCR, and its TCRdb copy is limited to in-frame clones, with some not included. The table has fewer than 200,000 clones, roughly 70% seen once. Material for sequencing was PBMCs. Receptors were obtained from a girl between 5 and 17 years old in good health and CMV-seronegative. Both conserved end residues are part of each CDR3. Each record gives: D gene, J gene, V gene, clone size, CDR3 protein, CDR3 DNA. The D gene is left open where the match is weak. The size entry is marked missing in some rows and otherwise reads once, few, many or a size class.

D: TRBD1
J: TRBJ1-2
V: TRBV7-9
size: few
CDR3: CASSRGTENGYTF
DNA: TGTGCCAGCAGCCGCGGGACAGAAAATGGCTACACCTTC

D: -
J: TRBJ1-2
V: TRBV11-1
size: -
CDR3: CASSPGPSRPDYGYTF
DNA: TGTGCCAGCAGCCCCGGCCCGTCCAGGCCTGACTATGGCTACACCTTC

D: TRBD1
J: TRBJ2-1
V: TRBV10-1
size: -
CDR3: CASSGTGSSYNEQFF
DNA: TGCGCCAGCAGCGGGACAGGGAGCTCCTACAATGAGCAGTTCTTC

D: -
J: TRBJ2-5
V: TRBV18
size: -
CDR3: CASSHERSSQETQYF
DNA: TGTGCCAGCTCACACGAAAGGAGTTCCCAAGAGACCCAGTACTTC

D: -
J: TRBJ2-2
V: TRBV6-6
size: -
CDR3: CASSYSAGSGELFF
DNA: TGTGCCAGCAGTTACTCGGCAGGGTCCGGGGAGCTGTTTTTT

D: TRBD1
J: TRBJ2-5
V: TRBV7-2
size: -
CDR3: CASSLNRDRKETQYF
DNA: TGTGCCAGCAGCTTGAACCGGGACAGGAAAGAGACCCAGTACTTC

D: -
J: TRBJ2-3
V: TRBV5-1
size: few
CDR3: CASNLGTSTDTQYF
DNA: TGCGCCAGCAATCTAGGGACTAGCACAGATACGCAGTATTTT

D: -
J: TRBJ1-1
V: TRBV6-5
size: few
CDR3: CASSYIGGVTEAFF
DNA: TGTGCCAGCAGTTACATCGGCGGGGTCACTGAAGCTTTCTTT

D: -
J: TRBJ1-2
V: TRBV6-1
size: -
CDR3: CASSDRRGYTF
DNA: TGTGCCAGCTCAGACAGGCGCGGCTACACCTTC

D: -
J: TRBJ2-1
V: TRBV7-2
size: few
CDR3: CASSLVGLHNEQFF
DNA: TGTGCCAGCAGCTTAGTAGGACTGCACAATGAGCAGTTCTTC

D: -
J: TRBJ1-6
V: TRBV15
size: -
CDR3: CATSSLTGLNSPLHF
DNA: TGTGCCACCAGCAGCCTTACAGGTCTCAATTCACCCCTCCACTTT